Below, 18 T cell receptor beta chains from the same sample are listed, as sequenced in a study of shared T cell receptors in the human thymus. Sequenced by immunoSEQ multiplex PCR; TCRdb stores in-frame clones only, minus some. The sample consists of about 660,000 clones, 87% of them appearing once. These same data were also listed under a study on human thymus T cells.

The specimen was thymocytes. The source is a boy in the first two years of life with a congenital heart defect.

The genes are TRBV11-2 and TRBJ2-5; 9 positions match TRBD2. The CDR3 length is 16 residues. The germline V gene encodes CDR1 SGHAT and CDR2 FQNNGV. Trimming at V came to 6 bases and at J to 5 bases, leaving 13 bases not matched to a gene. The CDR3 DNA is TGTGCCAGCAGGAAGACGGGACTAGCCCGAAGGGAGACCCAGTACTTC. Protein product: CASRKTGLARRETQYF.

J is TRBJ1-1 and V is TRBV27; D may be TRBD1 (6 bases). The CDR3 contains 17 residues. V shed 2 bases and J shed 4 bases, with 20 bases lying between them. Germline V gene lookup returns CDR1 MNHEY and CDR2 SMNVEV (reference sequence). CDR3 residues: CASSLRPGRGLGTEAFF. The CDR3 DNA reads as TGTGCCAGCAGTTTAAGGCCGGGCAGGGGTTTGGGCACTGAAGCTTTCTTT.

This clone was detected a few times. The chain has TRBV5-8 and TRBJ1-2, with 7 nucleotides matching TRBD1. CDR1 is SGHTS and CDR2 is YDEGEE in the germline V gene. Trimming at V came to 2 bases and at J to 1 base, leaving 14 bases not matched to a gene. The CDR3 is 18 amino acids. Here the CDR3 reads CASSFPRQGVDLNYGYTF. DNA of the CDR3: TGTGCCAGCAGCTTTCCCCGACAGGGCGTTGATCTTAACTATGGCTACACCTTC.

The rearrangement joins TRBV6-1 to TRBJ2-7; 9 positions match TRBD1. Germline trimming cut 4 bases from V and 3 bases from J; bases unmatched to any gene: 10. CDR3 length: 16 residues. Germline values: CDR1 MNHNS, CDR2 SASEGT. The CDR3 DNA reads TGTGCCAGCAGTGCACCGGGACAGGGAGGGAACTACGAGCAGTACTTC. Its protein product is CASSAPGQGGNYEQYF.

The V and J genes are TRBV7-2 and TRBJ2-7, with D possibly matching TRBD1 (5 bases). Germline assignment: CDR1 SGHTA and CDR2 FQGNSA. Trimming took off 2 bases at V and 0 bases at J, with 11 bases between the two ends. The CDR3 consists of 15 residues. CDR3: CASSLFRVPSYEQYF. The CDR3 nucleotides are TGTGCCAGCAGCTTATTCAGGGTCCCCTCCTACGAGCAGTACTTC.

This clone is a singleton in its sample. The genes are TRBV4-1 and TRBJ2-1; 10 nucleotides agree with TRBD1. The CDR3 runs 18 residues. Germline V gives CDR1 MGHRA, CDR2 YSYEKL. V shed 0 bases and J 5 bases; nucleotides not matched to a gene: 10. The CDR3: CASSQDTPGQGSHNEQFF. The CDR3 bases are TGCGCCAGCAGCCAAGACACTCCGGGACAGGGGTCCCACAATGAGCAGTTCTTC.

The V and J genes are TRBV4-1 and TRBJ1-1; 8 bases map to TRBD1. CDR1 is MGHRA and CDR2 is YSYEKL in the germline V gene. Germline trimming cut 5 bases from V and 0 bases from J; bases unmatched to any gene: 11. This CDR3 is 17 amino acids long. The CDR3 loop is CASSKLGQGFMNTEAFF. The CDR3 DNA sequence: TGCGCCAGCAGCAAATTAGGACAGGGCTTCATGAACACTGAAGCTTTCTTT.

The chain combines TRBV7-2 with TRBJ2-1; TRBD2 matches 13 bases. V lost 5 bases to trimming and J lost 10 bases; unmatched junction nucleotides: 11. Germline CDR1 and CDR2: SGHTA and FQGNSA. The CDR3 extends over 16 amino acids. This chain's CDR3 is CASSGGGRGLAGEQFF. In DNA form, the CDR3 reads TGTGCCAGCAGCGGAGGGGGGAGGGGACTAGCGGGGGAGCAGTTCTTC. Full variable domain (rest looked up from reference TRBV7-2 and TRBJ2-1): GAGVSQSPSNKVTEKGKDVELRCDPISGHTALYWYRQSLGQGLEFLIYFQGNSAPDKSGLPSDRFSAERTGGSVSTLTIQRTQQEDSAVYLCASSGGGRGLAGEQFFGPGTRLTVL.

Notes on this clone: An end of the junction does not agree with germline; a read error may underlie this. CDR3 bases: TGTGCCAGCAGTTTACAGGGCGGCTATGGCTACCCCTTC. This codes for CASSLQGGYGYPF. The chain is built from TRBV27 and TRBJ1-2; a weak D match, TRBD1 (5 bases). The CDR3 totals 13 residues. CDR1 MNHEY and CDR2 SMNVEV come from the germline V gene (reference sequence).

This clone was seen only once. The V and J genes are TRBV4-1 and TRBJ2-3; tentative D call: TRBD1 (5 bases). This CDR3 is built from 17 residues. CDR1 is MGHRA, CDR2 YSYEKL, per germline. Trimming stripped 0 bases from V and 2 bases from J, with 15 bases between. The CDR3 DNA reads as TGCGCCAGCAGCCAAGATCTGAGGACATCCTACACAGATACGCAGTATTTT. Amino acids: CASSQDLRTSYTDTQYF.

V is TRBV2 and J is TRBJ2-2; 9 bases map to TRBD2. This CDR3 region has 15 residues. The germline V gene has CDR1 SNHLY and CDR2 FYNNEI. After removal of 5 bases from V and 7 bases from J, the junction contained 8 bases not matched to a gene. CDR3: CASSPPGLAFGELFF. CDR3 nucleotides: TGTGCCAGCAGTCCCCCGGGACTAGCTTTCGGGGAGCTGTTTTTT.

The chain carries TRBV10-1 and TRBJ2-2; 8 bases agree with TRBD1. The V segment lost 4 bases and the J segment 4 bases; nucleotides outside the gene matches: 2. The germline gives CDR1 WNHNN, CDR2 SYGVQD (reference sequence). This CDR3 is 14 amino acids long. The CDR3 sequence is CASSGTGPTGELFF. As DNA, the CDR3 is TGCGCCAGCAGTGGGACAGGGCCCACCGGGGAGCTGTTTTTT.

This clone was seen only a few times. This sequence joins TRBV12-5 and TRBJ2-6; D gene uncertain. The CDR3 sequence is 19 residues long. Trimming took 4 bases from V and 0 from J, leaving 19 bases between them. Germline loops: CDR1 LGHNT, CDR2 FRNRAP. In nucleotides, the CDR3 is TGTGCTAGTGGTTACCCGACATCCCTCCTACCCTCTGGGGCCAACGTCCTGACTTTC. This encodes CASGYPTSLLPSGANVLTF.

The chain employs TRBV4-3 and TRBJ2-1, with 10 nucleotides matching TRBD2. This CDR3 has 16 amino acids. The V segment lost 0 bases and the J segment 5 bases; nucleotides outside the gene matches: 4. The germline V gene encodes CDR1 LGHNA and CDR2 YSLEER. CDR3 DNA sequence: TGCGCCAGCAGCCAAGAGCTAGCGGGAGCCCACAATGAGCAGTTCTTC. It specifies CASSQELAGAHNEQFF.

V is TRBV9 and J is TRBJ2-1; D remains ambiguous. CDR1 and CDR2 (germline): SGDLS, YYNGEE. The CDR3 runs 13 residues. V lost 4 bases and J 6 bases, leaving 11 bases between the germline ends. Written as DNA, the CDR3 is TGTGCCAGCAGCCAGTTGCTCCCCAATGAGCAGTTCTTC. Protein product: CASSQLLPNEQFF.

This chain connects TRBV6-1 to TRBJ2-3; D remains ambiguous. Germline CDR1 is MNHNS and CDR2 is SASEGT. This CDR3 contains 13 residues. V was shortened by 8 bases and J by 2 bases, with 11 bases between the two germline ends. CDR3 amino acids: CASLSGDTDTQYF. The CDR3 region has the DNA TGTGCCAGCCTGTCCGGAGACACAGATACGCAGTATTTT.

CDR3 sequence: CASSFYKVGGSSYEQYF. Here the CDR3 DNA reads TGTGCCAGCAGTTTTTATAAGGTGGGAGGCAGCTCCTACGAGCAGTACTTC. This chain links TRBV25-1 with TRBJ2-5; weak D call: TRBD2 (6 bases). The J call is in doubt because the DNA end fits TRBJ2-7 better. Germline assignment: CDR1 MGHDK and CDR2 SYGVNS. The CDR3 has 17 residues.

This clone was counted once. The chain carries TRBV2 and TRBJ2-1, with 11 positions matching TRBD2. Germline loops: CDR1 SNHLY, CDR2 FYNNEI. The length of the CDR3 is 15 residues. Unmatched junction bases numbered 3, after V lost 4 bases and J lost 4 bases. Here the CDR3 DNA reads TGTGCCAGCAGTGGTAGCGGGGGGGCATACAATGAGCAGTTCTTC. Residues: CASSGSGGAYNEQFF. Using reference TRBV2 and TRBJ2-1 for the parts outside the CDR3, the full variable domain is EPEVTQTPSHQVTQMGQEVILRCVPISNHLYFYWYRQILGQKVEFLVSFYNNEISEKSEIFDDQFSVERPDGSNFTLKIRSTKLEDSAMYFCASSGSGGAYNEQFFGPGTRLTVL.